What follows describes a single T cell receptor (beta chain). What this receptor recognizes is not known. Base qualities were left out, and no much larger clone turns up one base away. Relative to germline, V is missing 4 bases and J is missing 0 bases, with 2 bases of the junction outside any gene match. CDR1 SQVTM and CDR2 ANQGSEA were looked up in the germline V gene. Its CDR3 holds 13 amino acids, cysteine through phenylalanine. The retained sequence is limited to the CDR3, 39 bases, with the frame set at the first base. TCR beta CDR3 regions were amplified from RNA transcripts for repertoire sequencing. The first round of RT-PCR was done with HTBI primers and the Qiagen OneStep RT-PCR kit, and was followed by a second round of multiplex PCR, then size selection and purification. Libraries were sequenced on an Illumina HiSeq2000 using paired-end 100 bp reads. The published analysis was carried out like this. SOAPnuke was used for read processing, and reads with adapters, uncalled bases, a mean Phred below 15, or no exact constant-primer or identifier match were discarded. High-quality paired reads were merged with COPE v1.2.5. Each unique nucleotide sequence was treated as a clonotype, and MiTCR v1.1 was used to align the clonotypes to the IMGT TRB V, D and J references. Only V-J combinations with frequency above 0.0001 were analysed, covering 98% to 99.2% of repertoires. A TCR clonal expansion and chaos score per V-J combination was defined as the ratio of F50 clonal expansion to chaos observed in the TCRdist matrix. Features were reduced by Welch's t-statistics and random forest to more than 10 V-J combinations, which fed a naive Bayes classifier. The Morisita-Horn index was used to measure how similar the thyroid and blood repertoires were. Through fastp at Q25 and MiXCR, TCRdb rebuilt clones from the public reads, retaining in-frame beta chains. Each entry is one CDR3 protein sequence, shown with its most common DNA and genes. The V and J calls, along with clone size, are taken from TCRdb and not from the paper's own processing. The table for this sample lists almost 750,000 distinct CDR3 sequences; roughly two fifths of them were counted only once. The ten largest make up about 40% of the sample.

This sample is drawn from a study of Graves' ophthalmopathy and Graves' hyperthyroidism (dated by TCRdb to 2016 to 2018). For the study in its entirety: Peripheral blood was collected at initial diagnosis, prior to any treatment. The study used TCR beta repertoire signatures to distinguish Graves' ophthalmopathy from Graves' hyperthyroidism and to predict progression to ophthalmopathy. In total, some 130 blood samples were TCR-sequenced: 40 to 45 ophthalmopathy, some 75 hyperthyroidism and approximately 17 hyperthyroidism-to-ophthalmopathy patients. To explore V-J signatures distinguishing ophthalmopathy from hyperthyroidism, a discovery set of 100 patients (about 41 ophthalmopathy, some 57 stable hyperthyroidism) was enrolled. The independent validation cohort included approximately 19 hyperthyroidism patients plus 17 patients who later progressed from hyperthyroidism to ophthalmopathy. In roughly six hyperthyroidism patients, the T-cell repertoires found in thyroid tissue were compared with those found in blood. Following sample collection, hyperthyroidism patients were given methimazole at a starting dose of 30 mg daily, and ophthalmopathy patients were given high-dose intravenous methylprednisolone. The study at large found these results: Ophthalmopathy was separated from stable hyperthyroidism by the 13-signature model with more than 85% sensitivity and 81% to 83% specificity in cross-validation and with 80%/75% in the test set. In validation, the model predicted ophthalmopathy progression with about 71% sensitivity and around 72% specificity; approximately 12 predicted patients were CT-confirmed with GO in a median of approximately 6.5 months. No statistical method was used to predetermine the sample size, and group allocation was not hidden from the investigators. Most expanded thyroid clonotypes with a frequency above 0.001 also appeared in blood, which suggests that blood repertoires may reflect the immune response in the thyroid.

The ophthalmopathy patients had moderately to severely active disease, with a Clinical Activity Score of 3 or higher, a NOSPECS grade of 4 or higher, and a disease duration of less than 3 months. Anyone with other autoimmune diseases, uncontrolled infections, pregnancy or lactation was excluded from the study. Diagnosis relied on clinical symptoms, serum thyroxine, TRAb, thyroid ultrasound and orbital computed tomography. PBMCs were isolated from about 9 ml of fresh peripheral blood by Ficoll-Paque density gradient centrifugation. Total RNA was extracted with Trizol reagent and quality-checked on an Agilent 2100 Bioanalyzer.

This TCR derives from an adult man with Graves' ophthalmopathy. The rearranged segments are TRBV29-1 and TRBJ2-7; the central 8 bases match TRBD2. The sequencing sample was made of peripheral blood. In nucleotide form, the sequence is TGCAGCGTTGCCAGCGGGGGCTCCTACGAGCAGTACTTC. Its protein product is CSVASGGSYEQYF.